This T cell receptor (beta chain) originates from a study of T cells after yellow fever vaccination. The study's findings and limits: FACS-sorted repertoires could harbor abundant contaminating bulk-population clonotypes. Though weaker, the secondary response peaked faster, on day 5 versus 15.

The TCR cDNA carried a universal primer site and UMIs from 5'RACE template switching. TCRdb reanalysed the 5' RACE reads using MiXCR and keeps one entry per CDR3 protein. The sample has 400,000 or so distinct CDR3 sequences, around 10% seen once. Germline assignment: CDR1 MRHNA and CDR2 SNTAGT. V dropped 3 bases and J dropped 2; count of bases not matched to a gene: 1. This CDR3 contains 15 residues. With respect to this clonotype: Its antigen is unknown.

This TCR came from a man between 18 and 35 years old who received the YFV17D yellow fever vaccine. The chain uses TRBV6-4 and TRBJ2-5; 12 positions agree with TRBD2. The sequenced sample was PBMCs, obtained on the day of the first yellow fever vaccination. This CDR3 is CASSETSGGQETQYF. The CDR3 nucleotides read TGTGCCAGCAGTGAAACTAGCGGGGGGCAAGAGACCCAGTACTTC.